What follows is one T cell receptor beta chain and its context. The table lists this clonotype with many counts. Its cognate antigen has yet to be identified. No much larger clonotype is one base removed from it; base qualities were not supplied. The sample's time point label is to be understood as: newly diagnosed GD, antithyroid drugs for less than 3 months. For both TCR sequencing and RNA sequencing, RNA was extracted from PBMCs in TRIzol. Graves' disease was diagnosed according to American Thyroid Association guidelines. The patients came from an endocrinology department in Xi'an, China. Each patient gave about 10 milliliters of peripheral blood, collected in an EDTA anticoagulant tube. Ficoll Paque Plus density gradient separation was used to isolate PBMCs, and no further T cell sorting was performed. An Agilent 2100 Bioanalyzer and agarose gel were used to assess RNA quality, and a NanoDrop 2000 was used to measure RNA concentration.

Libraries were made using multiplex PCR. Sequencing was performed on an Illumina HiSeq 4000. iRepertoire HTBI primers and Arm-PCR amplification of CDR3 regions were used to construct TCR beta libraries. PCR products were gel purified before sequencing. In the paper's pipeline: A total of fewer than 65 TRBV and more than twelve TRBJ segments were identified across samples and were used for gene usage analysis of CDR3 amino acid clonotypes. COPE and FqMerger were used to merge filtered high-quality paired reads into contigs. Contigs were aligned with BLAST to IMGT TRBV, TRBD and TRBJ reference genes, and CDR3 was defined per IMGT. Clonotypes above 0.1% frequency were classified as highly expanded clones. Shannon entropy served as the measure of repertoire diversity, while the Gini coefficient captured V-J evenness. A clonotype found in more than one individual was treated as public. In TCRdb, the public reads were trimmed at Q25 with fastp and aligned with MiXCR, with productive beta chains retained. When rows share a CDR3 protein, they turn into one entry using the most common DNA and genes. These V and J calls originate from TCRdb's pipeline instead of the authors' own analysis. This sample is represented by around 450,000 distinct CDR3 sequences; 15% of them were singletons. Over 7.5% of the sample belongs to the ten largest clones.

The data are from a study of regulatory T cells in long-lasting Graves disease listed by TCRdb under 2021. Describing the broader study: In the newly diagnosed Graves' disease group, patients had been taking antithyroid drugs for less than 3 months. This study used TCR sequencing and RNA sequencing of peripheral blood to compare persistent Graves' disease patients against newly diagnosed Graves' disease patients. A total of about 33 samples were covered by TCR sequencing, comprising some 13 persistent and approximately 20 newly diagnosed Graves' disease patients. The study was registered as a clinical trial and conducted in China.

General findings and caveats noted by the study authors: The small sample size was acknowledged by the authors as a limitation that may reduce accuracy. Sequencing and analysis were limited to the TCR beta chain. Peripheral blood alone was examined, since thyroid tissue, which constituted the primary lesion, could not be accessed. Compared with newly diagnosed patients, patients with persistent Graves' disease had lower TCR Shannon entropy and fewer highly expanded clones, which suggests clonal expansion. Patients with persistent disease shared more public clonotypes (approximately 2,500) than newly diagnosed patients did (about 970). Preferential use of TRBV28, TRBJ1-2 and TRBJ2-5 was observed in persistent disease, whereas TRBV20-1 and TRBJ2-1 were favored in newly diagnosed disease.

Germline trimming amounts to 5 bases on V and 5 bases on J, with 10 as the count of junction bases outside the gene matches. From cysteine to phenylalanine, the CDR3 is 16 amino acids long. Only CDR3 DNA is held: 48 bases, read in frame from base 1. These data were also filed under a second study, of T cells in Graves' hyperthyroidism and ophthalmopathy. The second study reports: A patient counted as having stable Graves' hyperthyroidism if no progression to ophthalmopathy occurred over 18 months of follow-up. Hyperthyroidism patients were aged 18 to 65 years and newly diagnosed, with disease duration of less than 2 months. Any patient with an uncontrolled infection, another autoimmune disease, pregnancy or lactation was excluded. Diagnoses were established on the basis of clinical symptoms, serum thyroxine and TRAb, thyroid ultrasound, and orbital computed tomography. For the first round of RT-PCR on the TCR CDR3, the HTBI primer set was used together with the Qiagen OneStep RT-PCR kit. Most expanded thyroid clonotypes (frequency above 0.001) were also detected in blood, a finding suggesting that blood repertoires may reflect thyroid immune responses. A 13 V-J signature model separated ophthalmopathy from stable hyperthyroidism, with around 91% sensitivity and 81.08% specificity in cross-validation and 80%/75% in testing. In validation, the model predicted progression to ophthalmopathy with roughly 70% sensitivity and about 72% specificity, a median of 6.5 months before onset. TCR V-J signatures able to tell the groups apart were searched for in a discovery cohort of some 97 patients, of whom approximately 40 had Graves' ophthalmopathy and 57 had stable Graves' hyperthyroidism. An independent validation cohort of around 19 hyperthyroidism patients and some 15 patients who later progressed to ophthalmopathy tested prospective prediction of ophthalmopathy. The 100 or so discovery patients were divided at random into training and test sets in a 7:3 ratio. The study also compared thyroid tissue and blood T-cell repertoires from roughly six Graves' hyperthyroidism patients. Once sampling was done, hyperthyroidism patients were given methimazole at a starting dose of 30 mg daily, whereas ophthalmopathy patients were given high-dose intravenous methylprednisolone. Libraries were constructed in a second round of multiplex PCR, after which size selection and purification were performed. Libraries were sequenced paired-end with 100 bp reads on an Illumina HiSeq2000. SOAPnuke was used to process the raw data, throwing out any read that contained adapters or uncalled bases, had a mean Phred below 15, or lacked an exact constant-primer or identifier match. High-quality paired reads were merged with COPE v1.2.5, and unique nucleotide sequences were defined as clonotypes. MiTCR v1.1 was used to align the clonotypes against IMGT TRBV, TRBD and TRBJ reference segments. The analysis was restricted to V-J combinations with a frequency above 0.0001, which together covered approximately 99% of the repertoires. A TCS score was defined as the ratio between F50 (clonal expansion) and ExV (chaos), using BLOSUM62-based TCRdist between CDR3 peptides within each V-J. Welch's t-statistics and random forest reduced approximately 520 V-J features to about 12, which were used in a naive Bayes classifier (R e1071). No statistical method was used to set the sample size in advance, and investigators knew the group allocation. The paper reports TCR Vbeta CDR3 sequencing of some 140 peripheral blood samples: approximately 43 ophthalmopathy, under 80 hyperthyroidism and some 17 progressor patients.

Recombination joined TRBV12-3 or TRBV12-4 with TRBJ2-1, and TRBD2 aligns with 9 junction nucleotides. The specimen comprised peripheral blood mononuclear cells (PBMCs), sampled at new diagnosis, from a patient treated with antithyroid drugs. This clonotype originated in a woman aged 35 to 49 with Graves disease. Donor details come from another sample of the same person, matched by shared clones. The nucleotide sequence is TGTGCCAGCAGTCCTTTGCGGACTAGCGCGAACAATGAGCAGTTCTTC. The translation is CASSPLRTSANNEQFF.